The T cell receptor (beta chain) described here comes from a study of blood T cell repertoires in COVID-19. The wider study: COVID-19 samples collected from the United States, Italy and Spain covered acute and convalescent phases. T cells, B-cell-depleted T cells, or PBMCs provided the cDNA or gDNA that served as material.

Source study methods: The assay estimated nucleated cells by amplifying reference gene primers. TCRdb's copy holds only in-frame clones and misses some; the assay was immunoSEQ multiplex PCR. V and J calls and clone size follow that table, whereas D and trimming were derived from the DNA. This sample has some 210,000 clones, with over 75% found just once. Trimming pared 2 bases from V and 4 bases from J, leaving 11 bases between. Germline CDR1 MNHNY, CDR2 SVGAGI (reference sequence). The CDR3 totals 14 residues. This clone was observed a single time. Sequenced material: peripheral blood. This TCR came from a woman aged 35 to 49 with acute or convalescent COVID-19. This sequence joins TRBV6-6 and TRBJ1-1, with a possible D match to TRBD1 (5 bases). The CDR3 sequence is CASSYKGRGTEAFF. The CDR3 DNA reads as TGTGCCAGCAGTTACAAGGGTAGGGGCACTGAAGCTTTCTTT.